The 18 T cell receptor beta chains reported below all come from one sample, sequenced in a study of blood T cell repertoires in COVID-19. The protocol was immunoSEQ multiplex PCR, while the TCRdb copy is restricted to in-frame clones and leaves out a portion. Of about 110,000 clones in the sample, roughly 84% are singletons; the top ten hold over 4%. The sequencing sample was made of peripheral blood. The receptors were sampled from a human donor in a cohort sampled during active COVID-19.

This chain joins TRBV24-1 and TRBJ2-1, with 9 bases lining up with TRBD2. CDR1 and CDR2 from the germline V gene are KGHDR and SFDVKD. J was trimmed by 0 bases and V by 3 bases; bases with no gene match: 2. CDR3 size: 16 residues. In nucleotides, the CDR3 is TGTGCCACCAGTGATCAGACTAGCGGCTCCTACAATGAGCAGTTCTTC. It is translated as CATSDQTSGSYNEQFF.

Here the CDR3 reads CASSPGTSGSDEQFF. In nucleotides, the CDR3 is TGTGCCAGCTCACCCGGGACTAGCGGGAGCGATGAGCAGTTCTTC. The V gene is TRBV18, the J gene TRBJ2-1, with 14 positions matching TRBD2. Per germline, CDR1 KGHSH and CDR2 LQKENI. CDR3 length: 15 residues. The V and J ends lost 3 bases and 8 bases, in that order; junction bases with no gene match: 3. The full variable domain, in which reference TRBV18 and TRBJ2-1 provide the parts outside the CDR3, is NAGVMQNPRHLVRRRGQEARLRCSPMKGHSHVYWYRQLPEEGLKFMVYLQKENIIDESGMPKERFSAEFPKEGPSILRIQQVVRGDSAAYFCASSPGTSGSDEQFFGPGTRLTVL.

The V and J genes are TRBV2 and TRBJ1-4, with D maybe TRBD1 (5 bases). V dropped 4 bases and J dropped 5 bases, with 11 bases sitting between them. Germline V lookup: CDR1 SNHLY, CDR2 FYNNEI. This CDR3 region has 14 residues. The DNA of the CDR3 is TGTGCCAGCAGTGGACAGCTTCCAAATGAAAAACTGTTTTTT. As protein: CASSGQLPNEKLFF.

This clone was observed a handful of times. The V gene is TRBV4-3, the J gene TRBJ2-5, with TRBD2 matching over 10 bases. V shed 0 bases and J 4 bases; nucleotides not matched to a gene: 11. The CDR3 runs 18 residues. Germline values: CDR1 LGHNA, CDR2 YSLEER. The CDR3 DNA follows: TGCGCCAGCAGCCAAGATGGGGGGTCTAGCGGGAGAGGAGAGACCCAGTACTTC. Amino acids: CASSQDGGSSGRGETQYF.

V gene TRBV25-1 combines with J gene TRBJ2-1; TRBD2 agrees at 8 bases. Germline-derived CDR1 and CDR2 are MGHDK and SYGVNS. V was pared by 5 bases and J by 4 bases, with 7 bases of the junction left unmatched. The CDR3 sequence is 15 residues long. CDR3 nucleotides: TGTGCCAGCAGTCGAGTAGCGGGAAGTTACAATGAGCAGTTCTTC. It translates to CASSRVAGSYNEQFF.

The CDR3 spells CASSIQGVGYGYTF. CDR3 nucleotide sequence: TGTGCCAGCAGTATACAGGGGGTGGGCTATGGCTACACCTTC. V gene TRBV6-6 combines with J gene TRBJ1-2; TRBD1 agrees at 8 bases. The CDR3 is 14 amino acids. V shed 5 bases and J 4 bases; nucleotides not matched to a gene: 6. Germline values: CDR1 MNHNY, CDR2 SVGAGI (reference sequence).

The chain links TRBV7-8 to TRBJ2-1; 13 positions agree with TRBD2. The CDR3 is made up of 15 amino acids. Germline V CDR1 and CDR2: SGHVS, FQNEAQ. J was trimmed by 4 bases and V by 6 bases; bases with no gene match: 3. The CDR3 DNA follows: TGTGCCAGCAGTTCGGGACTAGCGGGGTACAATGAGCAGTTCTTC. This sequence encodes CASSSGLAGYNEQFF.

This chain links TRBV5-1 with TRBJ2-2; 7 bases are a match to TRBD1. V was clipped by 5 bases and J by 5 bases; unmatched bases: 9. This CDR3 has 15 residues. CDR1 is SGHRS, CDR2 YFSETQ, per germline. The CDR3 is CASSQPGTVTGELFF. CDR3 bases: TGCGCCAGCAGTCAGCCCGGGACAGTAACCGGGGAGCTGTTTTTT.

The gene calls are TRBV5-1 and TRBJ2-4, with D hard to call. CDR3 length: 14 amino acids. The V gene's germline CDR1 is SGHRS and CDR2 YFSETQ. V lost 4 bases, J lost 7 bases, and 15 bases lay in between. The CDR3 loop is CASSPGYDVNIQYF. The CDR3 DNA is TGCGCCAGCAGCCCGGGTTATGATGTCAACATTCAGTACTTC.

The rearrangement joins TRBV7-2 to TRBJ2-7; 9 nucleotides line up with TRBD2. CDR3 length equals 13 residues. Trimming removed 5 bases from V and 5 bases from J; junction bases left unmatched: 4. Per the germline V gene, CDR1 is SGHTA and CDR2 is FQGNSA. DNA of the CDR3: TGTGCCAGCAGCCGCGGGGGGGGGAACGAGCAGTACTTC. Protein product: CASSRGGGNEQYF.

The V call is TRBV5-1, the J call TRBJ2-2; the D gene is possibly TRBD2 (5 bases). With 3 bases removed from V and 2 bases from J, the gap between germline ends came to 8 bases. In germline, CDR1 is SGHRS, CDR2 YFSETQ. The CDR3 is 14 residues long. The CDR3 bases are TGCGCCAGCAGCTCTAGCCTAAACACCGGGGAGCTGTTTTTT. Its protein product is CASSSSLNTGELFF.

This chain links TRBV2 with TRBJ2-1, with TRBD2 identical over 12 bases. The V gene end was trimmed by 7 bases and the J gene end by 7 bases; junction bases not matched to a gene: 14. In germline, CDR1 is SNHLY, CDR2 FYNNEI. The CDR3 consists of 17 residues. The CDR3 spells CASTNLFRLAGDNEQFF. The DNA for the CDR3 is TGTGCCAGCACCAACCTATTCCGACTAGCGGGAGATAATGAGCAGTTCTTC.

The CDR3 DNA follows: TGTGCCTGGAGCCAAGCGGGAGAGCAGTACGTC. Translated, it gives CAWSQAGEQYV. The chain links TRBV30 to TRBJ2-7; 7 bases agree with TRBD2. The CDR3 loop spans 11 amino acids. The germline V gene has CDR1 GTSNPN and CDR2 SVGIG (reference sequence). J was trimmed by 7 bases and V by 3 bases; bases with no gene match: 3.

V gene TRBV5-5 combines with J gene TRBJ2-7; no reliable D call. The CDR3 totals 14 residues. V dropped 0 bases and J dropped 1 base, with 8 bases sitting between them. Germline values: CDR1 SGHKS, CDR2 YYEKEE (reference sequence). CDR3 coding DNA: TGTGCCAGCAGCTTGGCCGGTGGTTCCTACGAGCAGTACTTC. Translated: CASSLAGGSYEQYF.

V gene TRBV7-3 combines with J gene TRBJ2-3; D uncertain. The CDR3 extends over 13 amino acids. Looked up from germline, CDR1 is SGHTA and CDR2 is FQGTGA. The germline V and J ends were trimmed by 4 bases and 1 base, with 6 bases remaining between them. The CDR3 loop is CASSSMGTDTQYF. As DNA, the CDR3 is TGTGCCAGCAGCTCTATGGGCACAGATACGCAGTATTTT.

V is TRBV27 and J is TRBJ2-3, with a tentative D call TRBD2 (5 bases). The CDR3 has 12 amino acids. V lost 4 bases to trimming and J lost 5 bases, with 7 bases between them. Germline-derived CDR1 and CDR2 are MNHEY and SMNVEV (reference sequence). CDR3 nucleotide sequence: TGTGCCAGCAGTTCGGGGATAGATACGCAGTATTTT. This gives the protein CASSSGIDTQYF.

The genes are TRBV21-1 and TRBJ1-2; TRBD1, the D gene given by the table, was not confirmed from the DNA. TRBV21-1 is annotated as a pseudogene. The CDR3 covers 12 residues. The CDR3: CASSDRGLGYTF. The CDR3 coding sequence is TGTGCCAGCAGCGACAGGGGGCTTGGCTACACCTTC.

In this sample, this clone turned up a few times. The rearrangement joins TRBV7-3 to TRBJ2-3, with 11 positions matching TRBD2. Per germline, CDR1 SGHTA and CDR2 FQGTGA. V gave up 5 bases and J gave up 1 base; unmatched junction bases: 5. There are 16 residues in the CDR3. CDR3 loop: CASSPKLAGGTDTQYF. The DNA for the CDR3 is TGTGCCAGCAGCCCTAAACTAGCGGGGGGCACAGATACGCAGTATTTT.